Listed below are T cell receptor beta chains from one sample, sequenced in a study of T cells after yellow fever vaccination. Each CDR3 protein is one row after TCRdb ran MiXCR on the 5' RACE reads. The sample records just under 600,000 distinct CDR3 sequences, 13% being singletons. The sample consisted of PBMCs, taken on the day of the yellow fever booster vaccination. The receptors derive from a man aged 25 to 40 who received the YFV17D yellow fever vaccine. Both conserved end residues are part of each CDR3. The order of the fields is V gene, clone size, J gene, D gene, CDR3 protein, CDR3 DNA. A D gene is named only where the DNA matches it firmly. Expanded clones get a size class; other rows say once, few or many, or leave the size out.

>TRBV19|-|TRBJ1-6|TRBD1
CASTNIGGAHNSPLHF
TGTGCCAGTACCAACATAGGGGGCGCGCATAATTCACCCCTCCACTTT
>TRBV7-6|-|TRBJ2-7|-
CASSPAIVSEQYF
TGTGCCAGCAGCCCGGCAATAGTTAGCGAGCAGTACTTC
>TRBV5-5|few|TRBJ2-1|TRBD2
CASSLAVSGPGEQFF
TGTGCCAGCAGCTTGGCCGTTAGCGGGCCAGGGGAGCAGTTCTTC
>TRBV14|-|TRBJ1-3|-
CASSQALNTIYF
TGTGCCAGCAGCCAGGCGTTAAACACCATATATTTT
>TRBV9|-|TRBJ2-7|TRBD1
CASSAGQGLYEQYF
TGTGCCAGCAGCGCGGGACAGGGACTTTACGAGCAGTACTTC
>TRBV15|few|TRBJ1-1|-
CATSREPNTEAFF
TGTGCCACCAGCAGAGAGCCTAACACTGAAGCTTTCTTT
>TRBV4-3|few|TRBJ2-5|TRBD1
CASSQTERQGETQYF
TGCGCCAGCAGCCAGACCGAAAGACAGGGAGAGACCCAGTACTTC
>TRBV6-5|-|TRBJ1-2|TRBD1
CASSSNQGGYGYTF
TGTGCCAGCAGTTCAAATCAGGGGGGCTATGGCTACACCTTC
>TRBV12-3/TRBV12-4|-|TRBJ2-5|-
CASSLVPKEETQYF
TGTGCCAGCAGTTTGGTCCCGAAAGAAGAGACCCAGTACTTC
>TRBV24-1|few|TRBJ2-1|-
CATSEPEGYNEQFF
TGTGCCACCAGTGAACCCGAGGGCTACAATGAGCAGTTCTTC
>TRBV19|-|TRBJ2-7|-
CASSISARSSYEQYF
TGTGCCAGTAGTATCTCGGCGAGGAGCTCCTACGAGCAGTACTTC
>TRBV2|-|TRBJ2-7|TRBD1
CASTQVGDRGPYEQYF
TGTGCCAGCACCCAAGTTGGGGACAGGGGCCCCTACGAGCAGTACTTC
>TRBV19|-|TRBJ2-2|-
CASSIAYGLANTGELFF
TGTGCCAGTAGTATTGCTTACGGCCTGGCGAACACCGGGGAGCTGTTTTTT
>TRBV20-1|few|TRBJ2-3|-
CSARRFTDTQYF
TGCAGTGCTAGGCGCTTCACAGATACGCAGTATTTT
>TRBV20-1|few|TRBJ2-3|TRBD2
CSASPGTSGDTQYF
TGCAGTGCTAGTCCCGGGACTAGCGGGGATACGCAGTATTTT
>TRBV12-3/TRBV12-4|few|TRBJ2-7|-
CASGPLRHEQYF
TGTGCCAGCGGACCACTCCGACACGAGCAGTACTTC
>TRBV5-6|few|TRBJ2-6|-
CASSFQGKYSGANVLTF
TGTGCCAGCAGCTTCCAGGGGAAGTACTCTGGGGCCAACGTCCTGACTTTC
>TRBV11-2|few|TRBJ1-1|TRBD1
CASSQRTGAEAFF
TGTGCCAGCAGCCAAAGGACAGGGGCTGAAGCTTTCTTT
>TRBV9|few|TRBJ2-2|-
CASSPLPDGELFF
TGTGCCAGCAGCCCTCTTCCGGACGGGGAGCTGTTTTTT
>TRBV12-3/TRBV12-4|few|TRBJ2-5|TRBD2
CASRHSGRGETQYF
TGTGCCAGCAGGCATAGCGGGAGAGGAGAGACCCAGTACTTC
>TRBV6-2/TRBV6-3|-|TRBJ2-7|TRBD2
CASSSRLGLAEYEQYF
TGTGCCAGCAGTTCCCGCCTCGGACTAGCGGAGTACGAGCAGTACTTC
>TRBV5-4|-|TRBJ2-3|-
CASSLGAFRSTDTQYF
TGTGCCAGCAGCTTAGGGGCGTTCCGAAGCACAGATACGCAGTATTTT
>TRBV5-4|-|TRBJ2-1|-
CASNLTGQYNEQFF
TGTGCCAGCAACTTGACAGGACAGTACAATGAGCAGTTCTTC
>TRBV6-2/TRBV6-3|few|TRBJ2-2|-
CASSYRWDTGELFF
TGTGCCAGCAGTTACAGGTGGGACACCGGGGAGCTGTTTTTT
>TRBV20-1|-|TRBJ2-6|-
CSARAGVSGANVLTF
TGCAGTGCTAGAGCGGGAGTCTCTGGGGCCAACGTCCTGACTTTC
>TRBV6-6|-|TRBJ2-7|-
CASSHDRTYEQYF
TGTGCCAGCAGTCATGACAGGACCTACGAGCAGTACTTC
>TRBV24-1|few|TRBJ2-5|-
CATSDFAGRGETQYF
TGTGCCACCAGTGATTTTGCAGGGCGGGGAGAGACCCAGTACTTC
>TRBV5-5|-|TRBJ2-3|-
CASSLPLATDTQYF
TGTGCCAGCAGCTTGCCACTAGCAACAGATACGCAGTATTTT
>TRBV28|few|TRBJ2-1|-
CASSSRHSGGFF
TGTGCCAGCAGTTCACGACACTCGGGTGGGTTCTTC
>TRBV21-1|-|TRBJ2-1|-
CASSKEGLAGKVFNEQFF
TGTGCCAGCAGCAAAGAGGGACTAGCGGGAAAAGTCTTCAATGAGCAGTTCTTC
>TRBV6-5|few|TRBJ2-7|-
CASSYSGPLYEQYF
TGTGCCAGCAGTTACTCGGGGCCCCTCTACGAGCAGTACTTC
>TRBV19|-|TRBJ2-7|-
CASRTTGESGEQYF
TGTGCCAGTAGGACAACAGGTGAATCTGGCGAGCAGTACTTC
>TRBV27|few|TRBJ2-7|-
CASSFQGGYEQYF
TGTGCCAGCAGTTTCCAGGGGGGCTACGAGCAGTACTTC